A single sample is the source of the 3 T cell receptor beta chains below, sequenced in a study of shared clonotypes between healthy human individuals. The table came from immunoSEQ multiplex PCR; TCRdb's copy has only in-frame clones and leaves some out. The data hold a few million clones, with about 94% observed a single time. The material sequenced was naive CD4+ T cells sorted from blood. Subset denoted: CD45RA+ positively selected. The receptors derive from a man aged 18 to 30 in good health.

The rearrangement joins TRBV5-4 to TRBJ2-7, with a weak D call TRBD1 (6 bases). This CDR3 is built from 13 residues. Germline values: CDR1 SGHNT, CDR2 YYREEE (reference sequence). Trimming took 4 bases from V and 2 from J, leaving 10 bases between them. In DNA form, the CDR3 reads TGTGCCAGCAGCCCAGGGGTTGCCTACGAGCAGTACTTC. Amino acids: CASSPGVAYEQYF.

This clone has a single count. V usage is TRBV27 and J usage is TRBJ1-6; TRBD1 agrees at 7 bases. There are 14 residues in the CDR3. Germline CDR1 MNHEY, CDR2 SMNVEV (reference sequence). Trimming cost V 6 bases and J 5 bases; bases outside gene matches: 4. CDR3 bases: TGTGCCAGCAGCCAACAGGGGCATAATTCACCCCTCCACTTT. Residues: CASSQQGHNSPLHF.

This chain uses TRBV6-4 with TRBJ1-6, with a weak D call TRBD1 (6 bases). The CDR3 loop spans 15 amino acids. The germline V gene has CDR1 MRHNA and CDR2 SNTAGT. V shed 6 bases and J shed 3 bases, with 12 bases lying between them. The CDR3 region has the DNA TGTGCCAGCAGGACAGAACAGGGCTATAATTCACCCCTCCACTTT. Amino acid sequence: CASRTEQGYNSPLHF.